A selection of T cell receptor beta chains follows, all from one sample in a study of neurological immune-mediated disorders. TCRdb processed the 5' RACE reads anew with MiXCR; each CDR3 protein has one entry. In the table there are roughly 62,000 distinct CDR3 sequences, more than 4% of which are singletons. Material for sequencing was PBMCs. The source of these receptors is a woman aged 50 to 60 with multiple sclerosis. Each CDR3 is given with its conserved first and last residue. D genes are given only for firm matches. Part of the rows lack a size; the others show once, few, many or a class for expanded clones.

j_call: TRBJ2-7; d_call: TRBD1; clone_size: many; v_call: TRBV28; cdr3_aa: CASRGQGTYEQYF; cdr3_nt: TGTGCCAGCAGGGGACAGGGGACCTACGAGCAGTACTTC
j_call: TRBJ1-4; d_call: TRBD1; clone_size: many; v_call: TRBV7-9; cdr3_aa: CASSPGQNEKLFF; cdr3_nt: TGTGCCAGCAGCCCGGGACAGAATGAAAAACTGTTTTTT
j_call: TRBJ2-5; d_call: TRBD1; clone_size: many; v_call: TRBV3-1; cdr3_aa: CASSLLALQGGETQYF; cdr3_nt: TGTGCCAGCAGCCTTCTCGCATTACAGGGGGGAGAGACCCAGTACTTC
j_call: TRBJ2-1; d_call: NA; clone_size: many; v_call: TRBV7-9; cdr3_aa: CASSLWTKNEQFF; cdr3_nt: TGTGCCAGCAGCTTATGGACTAAGAATGAGCAGTTCTTC
j_call: TRBJ2-7; d_call: NA; clone_size: many; v_call: TRBV5-6; cdr3_aa: CASSSESLGQYF; cdr3_nt: TGTGCCAGCAGCTCCGAAAGCCTGGGGCAGTACTTC
j_call: TRBJ1-2; d_call: NA; clone_size: NA; v_call: TRBV9; cdr3_aa: CASSARGVSGYTF; cdr3_nt: TGTGCCAGCAGCGCCCGCGGGGTTTCTGGCTACACCTTC
j_call: TRBJ2-7; d_call: TRBD1; clone_size: many; v_call: TRBV12-3/TRBV12-4; cdr3_aa: CASRQNRGQSEQYF; cdr3_nt: TGTGCCAGCAGACAAAACAGGGGGCAGAGCGAGCAGTACTTC
j_call: TRBJ2-5; d_call: TRBD1; clone_size: many; v_call: TRBV7-2; cdr3_aa: CASSWDRGSEETQYF; cdr3_nt: TGTGCCAGCAGCTGGGACAGGGGAAGCGAAGAGACCCAGTACTTC
j_call: TRBJ1-6; d_call: TRBD1; clone_size: few; v_call: TRBV11-2; cdr3_aa: CASSLASDREIGSPLHF; cdr3_nt: TGTGCCAGCAGCTTAGCGTCGGACAGGGAAATAGGTTCACCCCTCCACTTT
j_call: TRBJ1-1; d_call: NA; clone_size: many; v_call: TRBV5-1; cdr3_aa: CASSLEQGGTEAFF; cdr3_nt: TGCGCCAGCAGCTTGGAACAGGGAGGGACTGAAGCTTTCTTT
j_call: TRBJ2-2; d_call: NA; clone_size: many; v_call: TRBV5-1; cdr3_aa: CASSLAVGYTGELFF; cdr3_nt: TGCGCCAGCAGCTTGGCCGTGGGTTACACCGGGGAGCTGTTTTTT
j_call: TRBJ1-5; d_call: TRBD1; clone_size: many; v_call: TRBV6-8; cdr3_aa: CANTTGVGNQPQHF; cdr3_nt: TGTGCCAATACAACAGGGGTCGGCAATCAGCCCCAGCATTTT
j_call: TRBJ2-3; d_call: NA; clone_size: many; v_call: TRBV5-1; cdr3_aa: CASSLEARGDTQYF; cdr3_nt: TGCGCCAGCAGCTTGGAAGCGAGGGGAGATACGCAGTATTTT
j_call: TRBJ2-5; d_call: NA; clone_size: many; v_call: TRBV7-2; cdr3_aa: CASSLWIGAQYF; cdr3_nt: TGTGCCAGCAGCTTGTGGATTGGGGCCCAGTACTTC
j_call: TRBJ2-1; d_call: TRBD2; clone_size: NA; v_call: TRBV10-2; cdr3_aa: CASASGGEYNEQFF; cdr3_nt: TGCGCCAGCGCAAGCGGGGGGGAATACAATGAGCAGTTCTTC
j_call: TRBJ2-3; d_call: NA; clone_size: many; v_call: TRBV29-1; cdr3_aa: CSVNSRTASTDTQYF; cdr3_nt: TGCAGCGTTAATTCAAGGACAGCGAGCACAGATACGCAGTATTTT
j_call: TRBJ2-7; d_call: NA; clone_size: many; v_call: TRBV3-1; cdr3_aa: CASSRGDYEQYF; cdr3_nt: TGTGCCAGCAGCCGGGGGGATTATGAGCAGTACTTC
j_call: TRBJ1-6; d_call: NA; clone_size: many; v_call: TRBV6-5; cdr3_aa: CASQTRARQVRSPLNF; cdr3_nt: TGTGCCAGCCAGACCCGGGCCAGACAGGTGCGATCACCCCTCAACTTT
j_call: TRBJ2-5; d_call: NA; clone_size: many; v_call: TRBV5-5; cdr3_aa: CASSFRTVEETQYF; cdr3_nt: TGTGCCAGCAGCTTCCGGACAGTTGAGGAGACCCAGTACTTC
j_call: TRBJ1-4; d_call: NA; clone_size: NA; v_call: TRBV14; cdr3_aa: CTSSQEPEKLFF; cdr3_nt: TGTACCAGCAGCCAAGAGCCCGAAAAACTGTTTTTT
j_call: TRBJ2-5; d_call: NA; clone_size: many; v_call: TRBV5-1; cdr3_aa: CASSLVSGQETQYF; cdr3_nt: TGCGCCAGCAGCTTGGTATCGGGCCAAGAGACCCAGTACTTC
j_call: TRBJ2-3; d_call: NA; clone_size: many; v_call: TRBV20-1; cdr3_aa: CSARQALVDTQYF; cdr3_nt: TGCAGTGCTAGACAGGCTCTGGTTGATACGCAGTATTTT
j_call: TRBJ2-3; d_call: NA; clone_size: many; v_call: TRBV15; cdr3_aa: CATSSRHTDTQYF; cdr3_nt: TGTGCCACCAGTAGCCGTCACACAGATACGCAGTATTTT
j_call: TRBJ1-2; d_call: NA; clone_size: many; v_call: TRBV20-1; cdr3_aa: CSASPRGEGGYTF; cdr3_nt: TGCAGTGCCAGTCCCAGGGGCGAAGGTGGCTACACCTTC
j_call: TRBJ2-1; d_call: NA; clone_size: many; v_call: TRBV5-1; cdr3_aa: CASSLGPGGNEQFF; cdr3_nt: TGCGCCAGCAGCTTGGGGCCGGGTGGGAATGAGCAGTTCTTC
j_call: TRBJ1-1; d_call: NA; clone_size: medium-sized; v_call: TRBV5-1; cdr3_aa: CASSLGPNTEAFF; cdr3_nt: TGCGCCAGCAGCTTGGGTCCGAACACTGAAGCTTTCTTT
j_call: TRBJ2-3; d_call: NA; clone_size: many; v_call: TRBV20-1; cdr3_aa: CSARPPRGGSTDTQYF; cdr3_nt: TGCAGTGCTAGACCGCCTCGGGGCGGTAGCACAGATACGCAGTATTTT
j_call: TRBJ2-7; d_call: NA; clone_size: many; v_call: TRBV4-3; cdr3_aa: CASSQDYGPVISSYEQYF; cdr3_nt: TGCGCCAGCAGCCAAGACTACGGGCCGGTAATAAGCTCCTACGAGCAGTACTTC
j_call: TRBJ2-5; d_call: TRBD2; clone_size: NA; v_call: TRBV20-1; cdr3_aa: CSATRTGGIETQYF; cdr3_nt: TGCAGTGCTACCCGGACGGGAGGGATAGAGACCCAGTACTTC
j_call: TRBJ2-3; d_call: NA; clone_size: many; v_call: TRBV5-1; cdr3_aa: CASSWVGGPTDTQYF; cdr3_nt: TGCGCCAGCAGCTGGGTGGGGGGGCCCACAGATACGCAGTATTTT
j_call: TRBJ1-2; d_call: NA; clone_size: few; v_call: TRBV5-1; cdr3_aa: CASSFKGDVYGYTF; cdr3_nt: TGCGCCAGCAGCTTCAAGGGCGACGTTTATGGCTACACCTTC
j_call: TRBJ1-1; d_call: NA; clone_size: many; v_call: TRBV7-9; cdr3_aa: CASSLGYGGTEAFF; cdr3_nt: TGTGCCAGCAGCTTAGGTTACGGGGGAACTGAAGCTTTCTTT
j_call: TRBJ2-1; d_call: NA; clone_size: many; v_call: TRBV12-3/TRBV12-4; cdr3_aa: CASTRSSYNEQFF; cdr3_nt: TGTGCCAGCACCCGGAGCTCCTACAATGAGCAGTTCTTC
j_call: TRBJ2-1; d_call: NA; clone_size: many; v_call: TRBV5-1; cdr3_aa: CASSAQGINEQFF; cdr3_nt: TGCGCCAGCAGCGCTCAGGGTATTAATGAGCAGTTCTTC
j_call: TRBJ2-5; d_call: NA; clone_size: many; v_call: TRBV3-1; cdr3_aa: CASSQESTPYGTQYF; cdr3_nt: TGTGCCAGCAGCCAAGAATCGACCCCTTATGGGACCCAGTACTTC
j_call: TRBJ1-2; d_call: NA; clone_size: few; v_call: TRBV7-8; cdr3_aa: CASSLDGEGYTF; cdr3_nt: TGTGCCAGCAGCTTAGATGGGGAAGGCTACACCTTC
j_call: TRBJ2-3; d_call: NA; clone_size: many; v_call: TRBV7-2; cdr3_aa: CASSPLDTQYF; cdr3_nt: TGTGCCAGCAGCCCCCTGGATACGCAGTATTTT
j_call: TRBJ1-1; d_call: NA; clone_size: many; v_call: TRBV7-9; cdr3_aa: CASSGRNTEAFF; cdr3_nt: TGTGCCAGCAGCGGACGGAACACTGAAGCTTTCTTT
j_call: TRBJ2-1; d_call: TRBD2; clone_size: many; v_call: TRBV10-3; cdr3_aa: CAIGRGGVLGDEQFF; cdr3_nt: TGTGCCATCGGGCGCGGGGGGGTTCTTGGCGATGAGCAGTTCTTC
j_call: TRBJ2-7; d_call: NA; clone_size: many; v_call: TRBV29-1; cdr3_aa: CSVGGAYEQYF; cdr3_nt: TGCAGCGTCGGCGGAGCCTACGAGCAGTACTTC
j_call: TRBJ2-7; d_call: TRBD2; clone_size: many; v_call: TRBV4-2; cdr3_aa: CASSQVDSGTTYEQYF; cdr3_nt: TGTGCCAGCAGCCAAGTGGACTCCGGGACTACATACGAGCAGTACTTC
j_call: TRBJ2-1; d_call: NA; clone_size: NA; v_call: TRBV20-1; cdr3_aa: CSALGGYNEQFF; cdr3_nt: TGCAGTGCGTTAGGGGGGTACAATGAGCAGTTCTTC
j_call: TRBJ1-1; d_call: TRBD1; clone_size: few; v_call: TRBV7-9; cdr3_aa: CASSSRQGIMNTEAFF; cdr3_nt: TGTGCCAGCAGTTCCAGACAGGGCATCATGAACACTGAAGCTTTCTTT
j_call: TRBJ2-1; d_call: NA; clone_size: many; v_call: TRBV10-3; cdr3_aa: CAISGGPDFNEQFF; cdr3_nt: TGTGCCATCAGTGGAGGGCCCGATTTCAATGAGCAGTTCTTC
j_call: TRBJ1-4; d_call: NA; clone_size: many; v_call: TRBV20-1; cdr3_aa: CSARQQGFGEKLFF; cdr3_nt: TGCAGTGCTAGACAACAGGGTTTTGGAGAAAAACTGTTTTTT
j_call: TRBJ1-5; d_call: NA; clone_size: NA; v_call: TRBV12-3/TRBV12-4; cdr3_aa: CASSRDHNQPQNF; cdr3_nt: TGTGCCAGCAGTCGGGATCACAATCAGCCCCAGAATTTT
j_call: TRBJ2-6; d_call: NA; clone_size: many; v_call: TRBV5-5; cdr3_aa: CASSLAPSNSGANVLTF; cdr3_nt: TGTGCCAGCAGCTTGGCCCCCTCCAACTCTGGGGCCAACGTCCTGACTTTC
j_call: TRBJ2-5; d_call: TRBD2; clone_size: NA; v_call: TRBV4-3; cdr3_aa: CASSPGGPRETQYF; cdr3_nt: TGCGCCAGCAGCCCGGGGGGGCCCAGGGAGACCCAGTACTTC
j_call: TRBJ1-1; d_call: TRBD1; clone_size: many; v_call: TRBV12-3/TRBV12-4; cdr3_aa: CASRFSGTGDERAEAFF; cdr3_nt: TGTGCCAGCAGATTCTCCGGGACAGGGGATGAACGCGCTGAAGCTTTCTTT
j_call: TRBJ1-4; d_call: TRBD1; clone_size: NA; v_call: TRBV18; cdr3_aa: CASTDRGNEKLFF; cdr3_nt: TGTGCCAGCACGGACAGGGGGAATGAAAAACTGTTTTTT
j_call: TRBJ2-3; d_call: NA; clone_size: NA; v_call: TRBV6-6; cdr3_aa: CASFRGSTDTQYF; cdr3_nt: TGTGCCAGCTTCCGGGGGAGCACAGATACGCAGTATTTT
j_call: TRBJ1-1; d_call: NA; clone_size: many; v_call: TRBV20-1; cdr3_aa: CSARDLQDPGTEAFF; cdr3_nt: TGCAGTGCTAGAGATCTGCAGGACCCTGGCACTGAAGCTTTCTTT
j_call: TRBJ1-4; d_call: NA; clone_size: many; v_call: TRBV7-6; cdr3_aa: CASSLQGTNEKLFF; cdr3_nt: TGTGCCAGCAGCTTACAGGGGACCAATGAAAAACTGTTTTTT
j_call: TRBJ1-2; d_call: TRBD1; clone_size: many; v_call: TRBV9; cdr3_aa: CASSVARDSNYGYTF; cdr3_nt: TGTGCCAGCAGCGTAGCTCGGGACAGCAACTATGGCTACACCTTC
j_call: TRBJ2-5; d_call: NA; clone_size: NA; v_call: TRBV6-6; cdr3_aa: CASSRTRETRYF; cdr3_nt: TGTGCCAGCAGCCGGACAAGGGAGACCCGGTACTTC
j_call: TRBJ2-5; d_call: NA; clone_size: few; v_call: TRBV7-9; cdr3_aa: CASSPKQRLQETQYF; cdr3_nt: TGTGCCAGCAGCCCTAAACAGCGGCTACAAGAGACCCAGTACTTC
j_call: TRBJ2-1; d_call: NA; clone_size: medium-sized; v_call: TRBV5-1; cdr3_aa: CASSSLPPQGSQFF; cdr3_nt: TGCGCCAGCAGCTCTTTGCCCCCCCAGGGAAGTCAGTTCTTC
j_call: TRBJ2-5; d_call: NA; clone_size: many; v_call: TRBV20-1; cdr3_aa: CSAPRWHRVEETQYF; cdr3_nt: TGCAGTGCCCCGAGATGGCACAGGGTAGAAGAGACCCAGTACTTC
j_call: TRBJ2-3; d_call: TRBD2; clone_size: many; v_call: TRBV7-2; cdr3_aa: CASSFLAGDVNTQYF; cdr3_nt: TGTGCCAGCAGCTTCCTGGCGGGGGATGTGAATACGCAGTATTTT
j_call: TRBJ2-1; d_call: TRBD2; clone_size: many; v_call: TRBV3-1; cdr3_aa: CASSQGLAGGVHEQFF; cdr3_nt: TGTGCCAGCAGCCAGGGACTAGCGGGGGGCGTACATGAGCAGTTCTTC